A single sample gave rise to the 22 T cell receptor beta chains below, sequenced in a study of T cell responses to AZD1222 COVID-19 vaccine. Data came from immunoSEQ multiplex PCR; TCRdb stores just in-frame clones and leaves some out. The sample has about 190,000 clones; approximately 92% are singletons. The input for sequencing was peripheral blood, taken on day 0 of AZD1222 vaccination. The receptors here all came from an adult in good health.

As to this clone: Other DNA sequences in this specimen translate into the identical CDR3. This chain connects TRBV6-5 to TRBJ2-5; D gene ambiguous. CDR3 size: 13 residues. Germline values: CDR1 MNHEY, CDR2 SVGAGI. The V end was cut by 0 bases, the J end by 5 bases, with 7 bases between. The CDR3 bases are TGTGCCAGCAGTTACTCCTCCGGGGAGACCCAGTACTTC. Residues: CASSYSSGETQYF.

The rearrangement links TRBV19 to TRBJ1-4; 7 bases fit TRBD1. The trim removed 10 bases at V and 6 bases at J, leaving 11 bases unmatched. This CDR3 contains 14 residues. Looked up from germline, CDR1 is LNHDA and CDR2 is SQIVND (reference sequence). The CDR3 region is CATRTGRGYEKLFF. CDR3 coding DNA: TGTGCCACTCGGACAGGCCGGGGGTATGAAAAACTGTTTTTT.

This clone was seen just once. The chain carries TRBV6-4 and TRBJ2-3, with TRBD2 identical over 13 bases. There are 16 residues in the CDR3. V shed 5 bases, J shed 4 bases, and the junction held 6 bases outside the gene matches. Germline V gives CDR1 MRHNA, CDR2 SNTAGT. CDR3 nucleotides: TGTGCCAGCAGTCCACTAGCGGGGGGGATTGCAGATACGCAGTATTTT. Translated, it gives CASSPLAGGIADTQYF.

The V gene is TRBV4-1, the J gene TRBJ1-1; D gene ambiguous. This CDR3 is 15 amino acids long. Germline values: CDR1 MGHRA, CDR2 YSYEKL. The V gene lost 2 bases and the J gene lost 4 bases, with 14 bases spanning the gap. The CDR3 DNA is TGCGCCAGCAGCCAATGGTCCGGTACGGGCACTGAAGCTTTCTTT. Its translation: CASSQWSGTGTEAFF.

The chain is built from TRBV19 and TRBJ1-4; no clear D gene. In germline, CDR1 is LNHDA, CDR2 SQIVND (reference sequence). CDR3 length: 14 amino acids. Trimming left V 6 bases short and J 4 bases short, with 12 bases between. The chain's CDR3 is CASSTTSNNEKLFF. Written as DNA, the CDR3 is TGTGCCAGTAGCACGACTTCGAATAATGAAAAACTGTTTTTT.

The chain joins TRBV3-1 (or the pseudogene TRBV3-2) to TRBJ2-7; 8 nucleotides agree with TRBD2. Germline loops: CDR1 LGHDT, CDR2 YNNKEL (reference sequence). CDR3 length equals 15 residues. Trimming took 4 bases from V and 0 from J; bases not matched to a gene: 5. CDR3 sequence reads: CASSLAGLLSYEQYF. CDR3 nucleotides: TGTGCCAGCAGCCTAGCGGGGCTCCTCTCCTACGAGCAGTACTTC.

The V and J genes are TRBV7-9 and TRBJ1-1; 8 nucleotides line up with TRBD1. The CDR3 runs to 14 residues. Per the germline V gene, CDR1 is SEHNR and CDR2 is FQNEAQ (reference sequence). Trimming cost V 5 bases and J 4 bases; bases outside gene matches: 6. DNA for the CDR3: TGTGCCAGCAGCGAAAGACAGGGGAGCACTGAAGCTTTCTTT. As protein: CASSERQGSTEAFF. Full variable domain (outside the CDR3, taken from reference TRBV7-9 and TRBJ1-1): DTGVSQNPRHKITKRGQNVTFRCDPISEHNRLYWYRQTLGQGPEFLTYFQNEAQLEKSRLLSDRFSAERPKGSFSTLEIQRTEQGDSAMYLCASSERQGSTEAFFGQGTRLTVV.

The V call is TRBV15, the J call TRBJ2-2, with D possibly matching TRBD1 (5 bases). Germline V gene lookup returns CDR1 LNHNV and CDR2 YYDKDF (reference sequence). V lost 0 bases, J lost 4 bases, and 21 bases lay in between. The CDR3 spans 19 residues. The chain's CDR3 is CATSRDQGFVGPSTGELFF. The CDR3 DNA reads as TGTGCCACCAGCAGAGATCAGGGTTTCGTGGGGCCGAGCACCGGGGAGCTGTTTTTT.

V gene TRBV2 combines with J gene TRBJ1-1; possibly TRBD1 for D (6 bases). Trimming took off 7 bases at V and 1 base at J, with 13 bases between the two ends. Germline CDR1 is SNHLY and CDR2 is FYNNEI. This CDR3 is built from 14 residues. The CDR3 DNA reads TGTGCCAGCAACAGGGAAACTACGAACACTGAAGCTTTCTTT. As protein: CASNRETTNTEAFF.

The V and J genes are TRBV18 and TRBJ2-6; maybe TRBD1 (5 bases). Germline CDR1 reads KGHSH; CDR2 reads LQKENI. This CDR3 has 15 amino acids. Trimming stripped 4 bases from V and 0 bases from J, with 7 bases between. CDR3 in DNA: TGTGCCAGCTCACGGGGCATCTCTGGGGCCAACGTCCTGACTTTC. Its protein product is CASSRGISGANVLTF.

This chain connects TRBV5-1 to TRBJ2-3; D might be TRBD2 (6 bases). Per germline, CDR1 SGHRS and CDR2 YFSETQ. V shed 4 bases and J shed 1 base, with 10 bases lying between them. The CDR3 runs to 14 residues. The CDR3, as DNA: TGCGCCAGCAGCGGGCGGGGAGGCACAGATACGCAGTATTTT. The encoded protein is CASSGRGGTDTQYF.

The V gene is TRBV7-9, the J gene TRBJ2-1; 12 bases are shared with TRBD2. CDR1 and CDR2 from the germline V gene are SEHNR and FQNEAQ (reference sequence). This CDR3 has 16 residues. The V and J ends lost 1 base and 8 bases, in that order; junction bases with no gene match: 6. CDR3 bases: TGTGCCAGCAGCTTAGGCCTAGCGGGGGGGCCGGATGAGCAGTTCTTC. Translating it yields CASSLGLAGGPDEQFF.

This clone was recorded only once. This rearrangement joins TRBV3-1 (or the pseudogene TRBV3-2) to TRBJ2-1, with 9 bases that match TRBD1. Germline trimming cut 5 bases from V and 7 bases from J; bases unmatched to any gene: 15. Germline assignment: CDR1 LGHDT and CDR2 YNNKEL (reference sequence). The CDR3 contains 17 residues. The CDR3 DNA follows: TGTGCCAGCAGCTCACCAGTGGGGACAGGGAGGTCAAATGAGCAGTTCTTC. As protein: CASSSPVGTGRSNEQFF.

V and J are TRBV27 and TRBJ1-5; weak D call: TRBD1 (5 bases). The CDR3 extends over 12 amino acids. V was clipped by 6 bases and J by 9 bases, with 12 bases between them. Germline CDR1 reads MNHEY; CDR2 reads SMNVEV (reference sequence). In DNA, the CDR3 is TGTGCCAGCAGGACCCAGGGTGGGCCCCAGCATTTT. This translates into CASRTQGGPQHF.

The CDR3 sequence: CASSSAGTQETQYF. CDR3 in DNA: TGTGCCAGCAGCTCAGCCGGGACTCAAGAGACCCAGTACTTC. The chain combines TRBV7-2 with TRBJ2-5; tentative D call: TRBD2 (6 bases). Looked up from germline, CDR1 is SGHTA and CDR2 is FQGNSA. Trimming cost V 4 bases and J 2 bases, with 11 bases left between them. The CDR3 has 14 amino acids.

Details on this clone: Other DNA sequences in this sample translate to the same CDR3. The CDR3 bases are TGTGCCAGCTCACCCCCAGGAGGGGGTCAGCCCCAGCATTTT. This codes for CASSPPGGGQPQHF. The chain joins TRBV18 to TRBJ1-5; tentative D call: TRBD1 (6 bases). Trimming cost V 3 bases and J 6 bases, with 12 bases left between them. The CDR3 length is 14 residues. Germline CDR1 reads KGHSH; CDR2 reads LQKENI.

This rearrangement joins TRBV3-1 (or the pseudogene TRBV3-2) to TRBJ1-2; D not resolved. Trimming removed 8 bases at V and 3 bases at J, with 4 bases between. Germline CDR1 and CDR2: LGHDT and YNNKEL (reference sequence). The CDR3 runs to 10 residues. The CDR3 sequence is CASGDYGYTF. The CDR3 nucleotides are TGTGCCAGCGGGGACTATGGCTACACCTTC.

J is TRBJ2-1 and V is TRBV7-9, with TRBD1 matching over 7 bases. There are 16 residues in the CDR3. Germline values: CDR1 SEHNR, CDR2 FQNEAQ (reference sequence). With V trimmed by 5 bases and J by 5 bases, 12 bases remained unmatched. CDR3 DNA: TGTGCCAGCAGCAGCTCAACCCGGGACAGAAACAATGAGCAGTTCTTC. Protein: CASSSSTRDRNNEQFF.

Comments on this clone: Different DNA sequences within this sample yield the same CDR3. This rearrangement joins TRBV18 to TRBJ1-1, with D perhaps TRBD1 (6 bases). This CDR3 comprises 13 residues. CDR1 is KGHSH and CDR2 is LQKENI in the germline V gene. V was trimmed by 6 bases and J by 1 base, leaving 9 bases between them. CDR3 residues: CASSPGENTEAFF. The DNA of the CDR3 is TGTGCCAGCTCCCCAGGGGAGAACACTGAAGCTTTCTTT. Full variable domain (rest looked up from reference TRBV18 and TRBJ1-1): NAGVMQNPRHLVRRRGQEARLRCSPMKGHSHVYWYRQLPEEGLKFMVYLQKENIIDESGMPKERFSAEFPKEGPSILRIQQVVRGDSAAYFCASSPGENTEAFFGQGTRLTVV.

The V and J genes are TRBV27 and TRBJ2-5; D is possibly TRBD1 or TRBD2 (5 bases each). From germline, CDR1 is MNHEY and CDR2 SMNVEV (reference sequence). CDR3 length: 14 residues. V was pared by 6 bases and J by 4 bases, with 15 bases between. CDR3 residues: CASSRGRPGETQYF. The CDR3 nucleotides are TGTGCCAGCAGCCGGGGACGCCCGGGAGAGACCCAGTACTTC.

The chain combines TRBV6-5 with TRBJ1-2; D is undetermined. Germline V CDR1 and CDR2: MNHEY, SVGAGI. V lost 7 bases, J lost 7 bases, and 16 bases lay in between. The CDR3 contains 13 residues. The CDR3 DNA follows: TGTGCCAGCACAGGCTTCCTCAAGCCTGGCTACACCTTC. Protein sequence: CASTGFLKPGYTF.

The CDR3 DNA reads as TGCGCCAGCAGCTTGAACGGGGCGCCTAGCACAGATACGCAGTATTTT. The encoded protein is CASSLNGAPSTDTQYF. This chain uses TRBV5-1 with TRBJ2-3; D possibly uses TRBD1 or TRBD2 (5 bases each). This CDR3 is built from 16 residues. Trimming stripped 1 base from V and 0 bases from J, with 12 bases between. Germline V gene sequence: CDR1 SGHRS, CDR2 YFSETQ. Combining the CDR3 with reference TRBV5-1 and TRBJ2-3 gives the whole variable domain KAGVTQTPRYLIKTRGQQVTLSCSPISGHRSVSWYQQTPGQGLQFLFEYFSETQRNKGNFPGRFSGRQFSNSRSEMNVSTLELGDSALYLCASSLNGAPSTDTQYFGPGTRLTVL.